This is a list of T cell receptor beta chains from one sample in a study of identifying expanded T cells in peripheral blood. TCRdb's table, derived via immunoSEQ multiplex PCR, lists solely in-frame clones and lacks some. The top ten clones hold roughly 3.6% of a sample with approximately 58,000 clones, approximately 89% of them seen once. The source material was blood. The origin of the receptors is a person aged 18 to 75 in good health. Each CDR3 is given with its conserved first and last residue. A D gene is named only where the DNA matches it firmly. The size entry is marked missing in some rows and otherwise reads once, few, many or a size class.

d_gene,j_gene,v_gene,abundance,CDR3nt,CDR3aa
TRBD2,TRBJ2-4,TRBV6-4,.,TGTGCCAGCAGCGCTACCGCTAGCGGGAGTTTGAACATTCAGTACTTC,CASSATASGSLNIQYF
.,TRBJ2-5,TRBV6-1,.,TGTGCCAGCAGTGAACCTGCCCAAGAGACCCAGTACTTC,CASSEPAQETQYF
TRBD1,TRBJ1-6,TRBV7-3,few,TGTGCCAGCAGCCCAGACAGGGGATTAGGGGCCAATTCACCCCTCCACTTT,CASSPDRGLGANSPLHF
.,TRBJ1-2,TRBV20-1,.,TGCAGCGCAGGGAGGGGAGCTGGCTACACCTTC,CSAGRGAGYTF
TRBD1,TRBJ1-2,TRBV19,.,TGTGCCAGTAGTATCGGATACAGGGGGGGCTACACCTTC,CASSIGYRGGYTF
TRBD2,TRBJ2-7,TRBV5-4,once,TGTGCCAGCAGCTTGAACCTCCTTCTCACGGGGGGAGCCTACGAGCAGTACTTC,CASSLNLLLTGGAYEQYF
.,TRBJ2-3,TRBV6-5,few,TGTGCCAGCCGCGTGGGGCTTAGCACAGATACGCAGTATTTT,CASRVGLSTDTQYF
TRBD1,TRBJ1-5,TRBV7-2,.,TGTGCCAGCAGCGTGTGGACAGGGCCGAATCAGCCCCAGCATTTT,CASSVWTGPNQPQHF
.,TRBJ2-3,TRBV6-5,.,TGTGCCAGCAGTTACTCGACCGGGTGGGCAAGGGATACGCAGTATTTT,CASSYSTGWARDTQYF
.,TRBJ1-4,TRBV25-1,.,TGTGCCAGCAGTGAATGGGGCAGGGGACCCAATGAAAAACTGTTTTTT,CASSEWGRGPNEKLFF
.,TRBJ2-3,TRBV19,.,TGTGCCAGCATCAAAACAGGGACGGATACGCAGTATTTT,CASIKTGTDTQYF
.,TRBJ2-3,TRBV5-1,few,TGCGCCAGCAGCTTCGAGGGCAGGGGGGCTGGGGATACGCAGTATTTT,CASSFEGRGAGDTQYF
.,TRBJ1-1,TRBV5-6,.,TGTGCCAGCACCTGGGGGCCGGGGGCTGAAGCTTTCTTT,CASTWGPGAEAFF
.,TRBJ2-1,TRBV9,.,TGTGCCAGCAGCGTCGACAGACTTAATGAGCAGTTCTTC,CASSVDRLNEQFF
.,TRBJ2-7,TRBV9,.,TGTGCCAGCAGTTCCTACGGGTACGAGCAGTACTTC,CASSSYGYEQYF
TRBD2,TRBJ2-7,TRBV7-2,.,TGTGCCAGCAGCTTAGGGTTAGCGGGAGGCGAGCAGTACTTC,CASSLGLAGGEQYF
.,TRBJ2-1,TRBV19,.,TGTGCCAGTAGCCCCTCCGGGGTCTACAATGAGCAGTTCTTC,CASSPSGVYNEQFF
.,TRBJ2-7,TRBV10-3,once,TGTGCCATCAGTGACAAGGTTTACTACGAGCAGTACTTC,CAISDKVYYEQYF
TRBD1,TRBJ2-1,TRBV4-2,.,TGTGCCAGCAGCCAAGATAGGGACAGGGTCGTGTTCTTC,CASSQDRDRVVFF
TRBD1,TRBJ2-7,TRBV7-6,.,TGTGCCAGCAGCCCCCGACAGGGATACGAGCAGTACTTC,CASSPRQGYEQYF
TRBD2,TRBJ2-1,TRBV2,.,TGTGCCAGCAGTGAGGGCCTAGCGGGTGAGCAGTTCTTC,CASSEGLAGEQFF
.,TRBJ2-1,TRBV28,.,TGTGCCAGCAGTACCAGCTCACGGGGCATGCAGTTCTTC,CASSTSSRGMQFF